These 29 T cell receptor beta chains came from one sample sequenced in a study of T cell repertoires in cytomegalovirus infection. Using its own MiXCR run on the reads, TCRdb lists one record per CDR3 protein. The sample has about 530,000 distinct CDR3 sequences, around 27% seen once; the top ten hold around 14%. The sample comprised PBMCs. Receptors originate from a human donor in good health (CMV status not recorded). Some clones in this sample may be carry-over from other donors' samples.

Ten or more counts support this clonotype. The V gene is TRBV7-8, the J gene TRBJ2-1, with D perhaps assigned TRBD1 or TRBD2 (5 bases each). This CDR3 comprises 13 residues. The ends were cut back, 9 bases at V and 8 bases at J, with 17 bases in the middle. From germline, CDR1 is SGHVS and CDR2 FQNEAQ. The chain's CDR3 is CASTPGRRDEQFF. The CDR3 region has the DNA TGTGCCAGTACCCCAGGGAGAAGGGATGAGCAGTTCTTC.

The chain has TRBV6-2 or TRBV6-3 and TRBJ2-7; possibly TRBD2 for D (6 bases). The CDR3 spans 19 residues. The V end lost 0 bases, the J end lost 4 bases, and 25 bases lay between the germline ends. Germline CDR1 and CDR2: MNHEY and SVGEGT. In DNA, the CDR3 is TGTGCCAGCAGTTACTCTTTGCGGGACGGCACTACCAACCGTTACGAGCAGTACGTC. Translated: CASSYSLRDGTTNRYEQYV.

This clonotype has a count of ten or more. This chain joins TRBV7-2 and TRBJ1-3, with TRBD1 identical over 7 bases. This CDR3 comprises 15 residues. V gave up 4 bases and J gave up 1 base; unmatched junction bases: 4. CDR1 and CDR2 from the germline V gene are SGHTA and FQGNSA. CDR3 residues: CASSSQGGSGNTIYF. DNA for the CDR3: TGTGCCAGCAGCTCCCAGGGGGGTTCTGGAAACACCATATATTTT.

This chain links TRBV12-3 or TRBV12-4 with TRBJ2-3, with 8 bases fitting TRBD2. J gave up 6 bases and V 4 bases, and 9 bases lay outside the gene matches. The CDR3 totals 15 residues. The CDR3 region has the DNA TGTGCCAGCAGTTACAGCGGGAGCGTCGTGGATACGCAGTATTTT. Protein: CASSYSGSVVDTQYF.

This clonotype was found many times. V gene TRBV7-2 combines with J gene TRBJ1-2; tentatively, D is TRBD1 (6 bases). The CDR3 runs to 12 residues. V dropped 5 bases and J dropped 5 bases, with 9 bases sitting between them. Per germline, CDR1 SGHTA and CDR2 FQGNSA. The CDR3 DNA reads TGTGCCAGCAGCCTACAGGGATATGGCTACACCTTC. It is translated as CASSLQGYGYTF.

DNA of the CDR3: TGCAGTGCTCAGGGGCCGGACAATGAGCAGTTCTTC. Translated: CSAQGPDNEQFF. The chain has TRBV20-1 and TRBJ2-1, with a tentative D call TRBD1 (6 bases). Germline V gene data show CDR1 as DFQATT and CDR2 as SNEGSKA (reference sequence). Trimming shortened V by 5 bases and J by 5 bases, and 10 bases separated the two germline ends. The CDR3 length is 12 residues.

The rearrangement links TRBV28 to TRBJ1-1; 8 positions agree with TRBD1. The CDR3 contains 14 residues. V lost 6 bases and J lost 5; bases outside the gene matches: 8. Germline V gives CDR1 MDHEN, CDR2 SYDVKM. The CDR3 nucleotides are TGTGCCAGCAGGGAGGGACAGGTCGGGACTGAAGCTTTCTTT. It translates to CASREGQVGTEAFF.

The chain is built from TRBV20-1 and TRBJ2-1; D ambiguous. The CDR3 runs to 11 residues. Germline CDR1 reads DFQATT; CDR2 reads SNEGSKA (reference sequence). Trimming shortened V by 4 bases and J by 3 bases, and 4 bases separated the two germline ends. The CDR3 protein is CSATFYNEQFF. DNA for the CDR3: TGCAGTGCTACGTTCTACAATGAGCAGTTCTTC.

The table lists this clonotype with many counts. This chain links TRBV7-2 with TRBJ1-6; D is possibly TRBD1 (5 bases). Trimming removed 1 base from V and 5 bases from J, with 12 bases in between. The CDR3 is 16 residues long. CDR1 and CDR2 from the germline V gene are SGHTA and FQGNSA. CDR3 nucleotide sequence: TGTGCCAGCAGCTTAGGGAGGCGGGGGGATAATTCACCCCTCCACTTT. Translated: CASSLGRRGDNSPLHF.

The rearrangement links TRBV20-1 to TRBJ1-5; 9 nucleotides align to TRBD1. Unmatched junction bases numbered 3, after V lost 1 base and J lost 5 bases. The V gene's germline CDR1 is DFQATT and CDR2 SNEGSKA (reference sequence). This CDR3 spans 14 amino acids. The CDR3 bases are TGCAGTGCTAGAGCCGGGACAGGGTATCAGCCCCAGCATTTT. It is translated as CSARAGTGYQPQHF.

CDR3 protein: CSVAGTGVVGEQFF. The CDR3 coding sequence is TGCAGCGTAGCCGGGACAGGGGTTGTGGGTGAGCAGTTCTTC. The gene calls are TRBV29-1 and TRBJ2-1, with 10 bases identical to TRBD1. Losses at the gene ends were 6 bases for V and 9 bases for J; bases not matched to a gene: 11. The germline gives CDR1 SQVTM, CDR2 ANQGSEA. CDR3 length equals 14 residues.

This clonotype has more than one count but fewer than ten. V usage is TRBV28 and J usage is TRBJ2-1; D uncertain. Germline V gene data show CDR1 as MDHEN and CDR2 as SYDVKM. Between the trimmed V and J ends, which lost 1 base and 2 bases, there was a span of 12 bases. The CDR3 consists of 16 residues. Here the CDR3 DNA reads TGTGCCAGCAGTTTATCCCAGGCGGTGCCCTACAATGAGCAGTTCTTC. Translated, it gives CASSLSQAVPYNEQFF.

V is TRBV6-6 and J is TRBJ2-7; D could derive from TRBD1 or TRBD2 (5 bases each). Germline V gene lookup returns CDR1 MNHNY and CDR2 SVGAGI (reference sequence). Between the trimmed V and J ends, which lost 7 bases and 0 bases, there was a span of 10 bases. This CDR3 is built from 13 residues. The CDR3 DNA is TGTGCCAGCACTGGGGGTAACTCCTACGAGCAGTACTTC. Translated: CASTGGNSYEQYF.

The CDR3 is CASSQRLAGTNTGELFF. CDR3 DNA sequence: TGCGCCAGCAGCCAACGACTAGCGGGGACGAACACCGGGGAGCTGTTTTTT. The chain has TRBV4-1 and TRBJ2-2; 11 bases are shared with TRBD2. This CDR3 comprises 17 residues. Unmatched junction bases numbered 2, after V lost 2 bases and J lost 0 bases. Germline V CDR1 and CDR2: MGHRA, YSYEKL.

The CDR3 region has the DNA TGTGCCAGCAGCCCCGGTCAGGCTAATTTCTATGGCTACACCTTC. Amino acids: CASSPGQANFYGYTF. The V call is TRBV11-2, the J call TRBJ1-2, with D uncertain. The V gene lost 5 bases and the J gene lost 4 bases, with 17 bases spanning the gap. From germline, CDR1 is SGHAT and CDR2 FQNNGV. The CDR3 is made up of 15 amino acids.

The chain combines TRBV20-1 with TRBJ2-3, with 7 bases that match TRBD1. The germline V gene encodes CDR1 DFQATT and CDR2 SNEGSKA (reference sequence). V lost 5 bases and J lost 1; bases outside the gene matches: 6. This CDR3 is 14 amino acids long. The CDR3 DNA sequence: TGCAGTGCTGTAACAGGGGCCGGCACAGATACGCAGTATTTT. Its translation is CSAVTGAGTDTQYF.

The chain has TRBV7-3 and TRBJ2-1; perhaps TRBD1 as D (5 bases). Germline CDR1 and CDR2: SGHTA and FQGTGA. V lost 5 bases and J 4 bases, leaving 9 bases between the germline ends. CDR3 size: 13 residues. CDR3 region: CASSHDRYNEQFF. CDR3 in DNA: TGTGCCAGCAGCCATGACAGATACAATGAGCAGTTCTTC.

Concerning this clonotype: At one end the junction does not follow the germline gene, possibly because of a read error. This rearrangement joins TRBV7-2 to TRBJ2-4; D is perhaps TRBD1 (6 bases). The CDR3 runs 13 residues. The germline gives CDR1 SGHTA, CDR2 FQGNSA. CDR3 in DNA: TGTGCCAGCAGCCCACAGGGTCCGGGGATTCAGGACTTC. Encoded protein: CASSPQGPGIQDF.

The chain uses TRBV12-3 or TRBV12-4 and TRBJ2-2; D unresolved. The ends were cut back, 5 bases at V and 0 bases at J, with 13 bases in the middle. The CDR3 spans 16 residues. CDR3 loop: CASSLRGDSNTGELFF. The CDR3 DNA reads TGTGCCAGCAGTCTCCGTGGGGATTCGAACACCGGGGAGCTGTTTTTT.

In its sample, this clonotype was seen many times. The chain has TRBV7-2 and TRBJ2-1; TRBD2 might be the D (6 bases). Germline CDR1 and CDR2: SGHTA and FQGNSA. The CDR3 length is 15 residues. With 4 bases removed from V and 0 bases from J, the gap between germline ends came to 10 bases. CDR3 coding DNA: TGTGCCAGCAGCTCTAGCGTTGGCTCCTACAATGAGCAGTTCTTC. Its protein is CASSSSVGSYNEQFF.

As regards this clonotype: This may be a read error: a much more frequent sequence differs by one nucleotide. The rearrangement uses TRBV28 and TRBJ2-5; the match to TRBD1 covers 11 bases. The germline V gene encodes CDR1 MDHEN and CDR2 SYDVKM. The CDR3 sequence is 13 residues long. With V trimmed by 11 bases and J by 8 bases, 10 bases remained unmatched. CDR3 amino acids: CAERDRGFDTQYF. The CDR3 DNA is TGTGCCGAAAGGGACAGGGGGTTTGATACCCAGTACTTC.

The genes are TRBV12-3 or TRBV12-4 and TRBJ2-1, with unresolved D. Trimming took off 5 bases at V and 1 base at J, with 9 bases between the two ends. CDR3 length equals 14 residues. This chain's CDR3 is CASSLVFSYNEQFF. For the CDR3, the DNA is TGTGCCAGCAGTCTAGTTTTTTCCTACAATGAGCAGTTCTTC.

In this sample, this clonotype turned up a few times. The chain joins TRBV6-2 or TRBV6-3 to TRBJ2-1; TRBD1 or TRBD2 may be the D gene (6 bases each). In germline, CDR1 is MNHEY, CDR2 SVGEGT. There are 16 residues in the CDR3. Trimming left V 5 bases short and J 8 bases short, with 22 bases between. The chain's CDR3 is CASSRGPNLFTDEQFF. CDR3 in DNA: TGTGCCAGCAGTCGGGGGCCAAATCTATTTACAGATGAGCAGTTCTTC.

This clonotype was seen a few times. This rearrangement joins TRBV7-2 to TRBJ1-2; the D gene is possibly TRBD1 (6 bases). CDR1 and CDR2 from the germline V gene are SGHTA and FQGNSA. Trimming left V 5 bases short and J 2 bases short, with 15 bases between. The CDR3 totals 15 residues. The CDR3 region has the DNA TGTGCCAGCAGCCTCCCCAGGGGTGCCAACTATGGCTACACCTTC. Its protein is CASSLPRGANYGYTF.

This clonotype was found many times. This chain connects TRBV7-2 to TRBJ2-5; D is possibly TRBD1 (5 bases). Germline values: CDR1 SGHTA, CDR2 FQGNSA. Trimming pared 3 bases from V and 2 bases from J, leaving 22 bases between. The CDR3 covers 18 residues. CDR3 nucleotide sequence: TGTGCCAGCAGCTTGTCCATATTTGGAACAGGCATACAAGAGACCCAGTACTTC. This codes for CASSLSIFGTGIQETQYF.

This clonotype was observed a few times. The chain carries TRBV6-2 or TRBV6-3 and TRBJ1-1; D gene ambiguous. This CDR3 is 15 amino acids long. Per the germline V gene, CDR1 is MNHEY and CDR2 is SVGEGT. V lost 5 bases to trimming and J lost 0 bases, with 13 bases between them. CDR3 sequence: CASSLYGALNTEAFF. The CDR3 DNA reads TGTGCCAGCAGTCTGTATGGAGCCTTGAACACTGAAGCTTTCTTT.

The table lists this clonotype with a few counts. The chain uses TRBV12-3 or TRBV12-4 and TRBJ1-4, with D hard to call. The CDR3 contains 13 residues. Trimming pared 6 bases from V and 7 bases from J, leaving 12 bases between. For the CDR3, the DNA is TGTGCCAGCAGCCACGGAGGCGGTGAAAAACTGTTTTTT. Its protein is CASSHGGGEKLFF.

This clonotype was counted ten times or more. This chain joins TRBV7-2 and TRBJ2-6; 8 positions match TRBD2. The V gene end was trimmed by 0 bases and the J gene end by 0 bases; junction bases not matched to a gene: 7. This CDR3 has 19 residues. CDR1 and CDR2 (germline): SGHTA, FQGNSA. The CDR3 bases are TGTGCCAGCAGCTTAGCCGGGAGGGTCGCGGGCTCTGGGGCCAACGTCCTGACTTTC. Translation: CASSLAGRVAGSGANVLTF.

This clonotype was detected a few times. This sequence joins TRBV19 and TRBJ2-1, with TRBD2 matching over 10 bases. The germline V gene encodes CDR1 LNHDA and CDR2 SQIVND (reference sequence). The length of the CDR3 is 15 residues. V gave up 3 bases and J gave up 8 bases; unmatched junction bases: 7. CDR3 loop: CASSIRPSGSYEQFF. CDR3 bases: TGTGCCAGTAGTATCCGGCCTAGCGGGAGTTATGAGCAGTTCTTC.